The T cell receptor (beta chain) under discussion was sequenced for a study of cytomegalovirus exposure and HLA in healthy donors. General study results and limits: The authors confirmed in vitro that three CMV-associated chains were specific for CMV antigens.

Regarding this clone: Its antigen remains unknown.

Donors had nominal health at sampling but likely had unrecorded immune exposures. The germline CDR1 and CDR2 sequences are LGHNA and YSLEER. The length of the CDR3 is 18 residues. Losses at the gene ends were 0 bases for V and 7 bases for J; bases not matched to a gene: 11. The PCR had 60 Vbeta and 13 Jbeta primers. Using immunoSEQ multiplex PCR, the repertoire was profiled, and TCRdb retains in-frame clones only, with some absent. The sample has 150,000 or so clones; the top ten hold around 1.5%. Sequenced sample: PBMCs. The sequence derives from a woman aged 45-65 years in good health and CMV-seronegative. This sequence joins TRBV4-3 and TRBJ2-1; 11 bases map to TRBD2. The CDR3 loop reads CASSQDTRASGRMNEQFF. The DNA of the CDR3 is TGCGCCAGCAGCCAAGATACACGAGCTAGCGGGAGGATGAATGAGCAGTTCTTC.